Listed here are 31 T cell receptor beta chains from one sample, sequenced in a study of blood T cell repertoires in COVID-19 (TCRdb year 2020). The library was generated by the immunoSEQ multiplex PCR assay. TCRdb re-hosts the immuneACCESS table, in-frame sequences only. Its copies lack some clones; in the studies checked, an unresolved V gene accounts for under half of them, and the cause for the rest is not known. This sample comprises 200,000 to 300,000 clones, about 83% of them detected only once. About 1.6% of the sample comes from the top ten. The sample consisted of peripheral blood. These receptors were obtained from a woman aged 35 to 49 who had recovered from COVID-19.

V usage is TRBV5-4 and J usage is TRBJ2-6; tentative D call: TRBD2 (6 bases). The germline gives CDR1 SGHNT, CDR2 YYREEE (reference sequence). V lost 0 bases and J lost 2, with 9 bases in between. CDR3 length: 16 residues. CDR3 protein: CASSLARGTGANVLTF. In DNA, the CDR3 is TGTGCCAGCAGCTTGGCCCGGGGGACTGGGGCCAACGTCCTGACTTTC.

The chain employs TRBV15 and TRBJ1-1; D is perhaps TRBD1 (5 bases). The V and J ends lost 0 bases and 1 base respectively, with 9 bases between them. The CDR3 is 15 residues long. Germline CDR1 reads LNHNV; CDR2 reads YYDKDF (reference sequence). CDR3 in amino acids: CATSRDNRRNTEAFF. CDR3 coding DNA: TGTGCCACCAGCAGAGACAACAGGCGGAACACTGAAGCTTTCTTT.

This sequence joins TRBV27 and TRBJ2-5; a weak D match, TRBD2 (5 bases). The germline V gene encodes CDR1 MNHEY and CDR2 SMNVEV (reference sequence). Between the trimmed V and J ends, which lost 10 bases and 4 bases, there was a span of 22 bases. This CDR3 is 15 amino acids long. The CDR3 sequence: CATSPGAEVGETQYF. The CDR3 coding sequence is TGTGCCACCTCCCCTGGCGCGGAGGTGGGAGAGACCCAGTACTTC.

The chain employs TRBV4-1 and TRBJ2-1; 12 nucleotides align to TRBD2. In germline, CDR1 is MGHRA, CDR2 YSYEKL. Trimming cost V 1 base and J 6 bases; bases outside gene matches: 10. This CDR3 spans 18 amino acids. The DNA of the CDR3 is TGCGCCAGCAGCCAAGGACGTTTACTAGCGGGGGGAGGCAATGAGCAGTTCTTC. It encodes CASSQGRLLAGGGNEQFF.

The chain has TRBV6-6 and TRBJ1-5; the D gene is possibly TRBD1 (6 bases). This CDR3 has 19 amino acids. The germline V and J ends were trimmed by 5 bases and 0 bases, with 23 bases remaining between them. Germline-derived CDR1 and CDR2 are MNHNY and SVGAGI (reference sequence). Here the CDR3 DNA reads TGTGCCAGCAGTCATTCAACCCACTACAGGGAGGGTAGCAATCAGCCCCAGCATTTT. Translation: CASSHSTHYREGSNQPQHF.

The chain is built from TRBV28 and TRBJ2-5; D unresolved. This CDR3 is built from 12 residues. V lost 2 bases and J 5 bases, leaving 6 bases between the germline ends. From germline, CDR1 is MDHEN and CDR2 SYDVKM. The CDR3 here is CASSLGHETQYF. CDR3 in DNA: TGTGCCAGCAGTTTAGGGCACGAGACCCAGTACTTC.

The rearrangement joins TRBV7-2 to TRBJ2-3, with 12 bases aligning to TRBD2. Losses at the gene ends were 4 bases for V and 6 bases for J; bases not matched to a gene: 8. The CDR3 has 16 residues. The germline V gene encodes CDR1 SGHTA and CDR2 FQGNSA. CDR3 coding DNA: TGTGCCAGCAGCTCCCAGACTAGCGGGGGTATGGATACGCAGTATTTT. It is translated as CASSSQTSGGMDTQYF.

The chain recombines TRBV4-1 with TRBJ2-7; perhaps TRBD1 as D (6 bases). V was pared by 1 base and J by 3 bases, with 16 bases between. The CDR3 covers 16 residues. The germline CDR1 and CDR2 sequences are MGHRA and YSYEKL. The chain's CDR3 is CASSQGRGQRIYEQYF. The CDR3 nucleotides are TGCGCCAGCAGCCAAGGCCGCGGACAGCGGATCTACGAGCAGTACTTC.

The chain recombines TRBV11-2 with TRBJ1-1; TRBD1 matches at 9 bases. With V trimmed by 5 bases and J by 3 bases, 7 bases remained unmatched. This CDR3 contains 15 residues. Germline CDR1 reads SGHAT; CDR2 reads FQNNGV. The CDR3: CASSPGTGWDTEAFF. The CDR3 nucleotides read TGTGCCAGCAGCCCCGGGACAGGGTGGGACACTGAAGCTTTCTTT. Using reference TRBV11-2 and TRBJ1-1 for the parts outside the CDR3, the full variable domain is EAGVAQSPRYKIIEKRQSVAFWCNPISGHATLYWYQQILGQGPKLLIQFQNNGVVDDSQLPKDRFSAERLKGVDSTLKIQPAKLEDSAVYLCASSPGTGWDTEAFFGQGTRLTVV.

This chain joins TRBV6-5 and TRBJ1-2; 7 bases line up with TRBD1. The junction had 8 bases not matched to a gene; V was cut back by 6 bases and J by 7 bases. Germline CDR1 MNHEY, CDR2 SVGAGI. This CDR3 contains 13 residues. CDR3 in amino acids: CASSPTGRPGYTF. CDR3 nucleotide sequence: TGTGCCAGCAGCCCGACAGGGCGGCCTGGCTACACCTTC.

V gene TRBV5-5 combines with J gene TRBJ1-2; D may be TRBD1 (6 bases). This CDR3 comprises 15 residues. Germline V gene data show CDR1 as SGHKS and CDR2 as YYEKEE (reference sequence). The V end was cut by 4 bases, the J end by 5 bases, with 18 bases between. CDR3 protein: CASSLGGTLEYGYTF. DNA of the CDR3: TGTGCCAGCAGCCTCGGTGGGACACTCGAATATGGCTACACCTTC.

Here the CDR3 reads CASNRVGNSPLHF. CDR3 in DNA: TGTGCCAGCAACAGGGTCGGTAATTCACCCCTCCACTTT. The chain employs TRBV2 and TRBJ1-6, with D perhaps TRBD1 (6 bases). V shed 7 bases and J shed 6 bases, with 10 bases lying between them. CDR1 SNHLY and CDR2 FYNNEI come from the germline V gene. The CDR3 is 13 amino acids.

CDR3 in amino acids: CASSQAQGSPLEQYF. CDR3 bases: TGCGCCAGCAGCCAAGCACAGGGGTCCCCTCTCGAGCAGTACTTC. This sequence joins TRBV4-1 and TRBJ2-7, with 7 bases aligning to TRBD1. The CDR3 covers 15 residues. The germline V gene has CDR1 MGHRA and CDR2 YSYEKL. The V gene end was trimmed by 1 base and the J gene end by 6 bases; junction bases not matched to a gene: 9.

This chain uses TRBV7-9 with TRBJ2-1; D is perhaps TRBD2 (9 bases). This CDR3 is built from 17 residues. Germline V lookup: CDR1 SEHNR, CDR2 FQNEAQ (reference sequence). Trimming took off 5 bases at V and 7 bases at J, with 24 bases between the two ends. This CDR3 reads CASSTSGPRTGRNEQFF. The CDR3 DNA reads TGTGCCAGCAGCACTAGCGGGCCCCGGACAGGGCGGAATGAGCAGTTCTTC.

The genes are TRBV7-9 and TRBJ1-6; D gene unclear. V lost 1 base, J lost 8 bases, and 12 bases lay in between. Germline loops: CDR1 SEHNR, CDR2 FQNEAQ (reference sequence). This CDR3 is 15 amino acids long. The DNA of the CDR3 is TGTGCCAGCAGCTTAGGCTCAGGATTGGATTCACCCCTCCACTTT. Translated: CASSLGSGLDSPLHF.

This clone was seen just once. This chain joins TRBV12-3 or TRBV12-4 and TRBJ2-3; weak D call: TRBD2 (6 bases). V gave up 6 bases and J gave up 6 bases, with 13 bases separating them. This CDR3 is 13 amino acids long. The CDR3 is CASRLRGGDTQYF. CDR3 nucleotides: TGTGCCAGCAGACTTCGAGGAGGGGATACGCAGTATTTT.

The chain links TRBV7-2 to TRBJ2-2, with D uncertain. The CDR3 is 13 amino acids. Germline CDR1 and CDR2: SGHTA and FQGNSA. V was trimmed by 4 bases and J by 6 bases, leaving 9 bases between them. CDR3 sequence reads: CASSSVNAGELFF. The DNA of the CDR3 is TGTGCCAGCAGCTCAGTTAACGCCGGGGAGCTGTTTTTT.

This chain uses TRBV20-1 with TRBJ1-1; maybe TRBD1 (6 bases). This CDR3 spans 11 amino acids. The germline V gene has CDR1 DFQATT and CDR2 SNEGSKA (reference sequence). The ends were cut back, 1 base at V and 13 bases at J, with 13 bases in the middle. The CDR3 nucleotides read TGCAGTGCTAGAGCAACAGGGTTTGGTTTCTTT. It yields the protein CSARATGFGFF.

Only a few counts were recorded for this clone. V usage is TRBV7-2 and J usage is TRBJ1-4; D possibly corresponds to TRBD1 (6 bases). Germline assignment: CDR1 SGHTA and CDR2 FQGNSA. The CDR3 loop spans 14 amino acids. The V end was cut by 4 bases, the J end by 6 bases, with 12 bases between. The CDR3 loop reads CASSSGVYDEKLFF. The CDR3 coding sequence is TGTGCCAGCAGCTCAGGGGTCTACGATGAAAAACTGTTTTTT. Drawing the rest from reference TRBV7-2 and TRBJ1-4, the complete variable domain is GAGVSQSPSNKVTEKGKDVELRCDPISGHTALYWYRQSLGQGLEFLIYFQGNSAPDKSGLPSDRFSAERTGGSVSTLTIQRTQQEDSAVYLCASSSGVYDEKLFFGSGTQLSVL.

This clone came up many times. The J gene is TRBJ2-7, the V gene TRBV19, with D perhaps matching TRBD1 (6 bases). The V gene's germline CDR1 is LNHDA and CDR2 SQIVND (reference sequence). The ends were cut back, 6 bases at V and 4 bases at J, with 16 bases in the middle. CDR3 length: 14 residues. The CDR3 is CASRKTTGLYEQYF. In nucleotides, the CDR3 is TGTGCCAGTAGGAAAACAACAGGGTTGTACGAGCAGTACTTC.

The chain employs TRBV11-3 and TRBJ2-1; 7 bases agree with TRBD1. This CDR3 is 15 amino acids long. V was clipped by 4 bases and J by 5 bases; unmatched bases: 8. The germline V gene encodes CDR1 SGHNT and CDR2 YENEEA. As DNA, the CDR3 is TGTGCCAGCAGCTCCCGGGACAGCCGGAACAATGAGCAGTTCTTC. Translating gives CASSSRDSRNNEQFF. Filled out from reference TRBV11-3 and TRBJ2-1, the complete variable domain reads EAGVVQSPRYKIIEKKQPVAFWCNPISGHNTLYWYLQNLGQGPELLIRYENEEAVDDSQLPKDRFSAERLKGVDSTLKIQPAELGDSAVYLCASSSRDSRNNEQFFGPGTRLTVL.

V and J are TRBV3-1 (or the pseudogene TRBV3-2) and TRBJ1-2; no clear D. The CDR3 totals 12 residues. Germline CDR1 reads LGHDT; CDR2 reads YNNKEL (reference sequence). V lost 5 bases, J lost 4 bases, and 8 bases lay in between. In DNA form, the CDR3 reads TGTGCCAGCAGCGAGGGTTCCTATGGCTACACCTTC. It yields the protein CASSEGSYGYTF.

V is TRBV7-9 and J is TRBJ2-3; tentative D call: TRBD1 (6 bases). The ends were cut back, 5 bases at V and 1 base at J, with 10 bases in the middle. Per germline, CDR1 SEHNR and CDR2 FQNEAQ (reference sequence). The CDR3 runs to 14 residues. CDR3 loop: CASSPGQRTDTQYF. DNA for the CDR3: TGTGCCAGCAGCCCCGGACAGCGCACAGATACGCAGTATTTT.

The chain has TRBV10-1 and TRBJ2-7; D is unclear. The CDR3 length is 12 residues. Trimming removed 3 bases at V and 2 bases at J, with 5 bases between. Germline CDR1 is WNHNN and CDR2 is SYGVQD (reference sequence). In nucleotides, the CDR3 is TGCGCCAGCAGTGAAGCTCCCTACGAGCAGTACTTC. Amino acid sequence: CASSEAPYEQYF.

The chain carries TRBV30 and TRBJ2-5, with TRBD1 matching over 8 bases. This CDR3 has 15 amino acids. V trimming: 1 base; J trimming: 5 bases; junction bases outside the gene matches: 9. Germline-derived CDR1 and CDR2 are GTSNPN and SVGIG (reference sequence). The CDR3 loop is CAWSADRGPWETQYF. CDR3 in DNA: TGTGCCTGGAGTGCAGACAGGGGTCCTTGGGAGACCCAGTACTTC.

The chain links TRBV27 to TRBJ2-1; weak D call: TRBD1 (8 bases). Germline CDR1 MNHEY, CDR2 SMNVEV (reference sequence). Between the trimmed V and J ends, which lost 5 bases and 4 bases, there was a span of 15 bases. The CDR3 extends over 15 amino acids. The CDR3 reads CASSVTGGAYNEQFF. Written as DNA, the CDR3 is TGTGCCAGCAGTGTCACAGGGGGGGCTTACAATGAGCAGTTCTTC.

The rearrangement uses TRBV6-1 and TRBJ1-2; D gene ambiguous. The CDR3 sequence is 16 residues long. Trimming removed 0 bases from V and 2 bases from J, with 13 bases in between. Per germline, CDR1 MNHNS and CDR2 SASEGT. CDR3 coding DNA: TGTGCCAGCAGTGAAGCTATGCCGGTATGGAACTATGGCTACACCTTC. Encoded protein: CASSEAMPVWNYGYTF.

The rearrangement joins TRBV5-6 to TRBJ2-3; 8 bases align to TRBD2. CDR3 length: 16 amino acids. V dropped 10 bases and J dropped 4; count of bases not matched to a gene: 17. The germline V gene has CDR1 SGHDT and CDR2 YYEEEE. CDR3 sequence reads: CARTRGGRGAADTQYF. The CDR3 coding sequence is TGTGCCCGCACCCGGGGGGGTCGGGGGGCGGCAGATACGCAGTATTTT.

The chain combines TRBV5-1 with TRBJ2-7; TRBD1 matches 11 bases. Trimming removed 4 bases from V and 6 bases from J; junction bases left unmatched: 18. CDR1 and CDR2 from the germline V gene are SGHRS and YFSETQ. The CDR3 runs to 18 residues. CDR3 region: CASSQPPPGQGVMGEQYF. In DNA, the CDR3 is TGCGCCAGCAGCCAACCCCCCCCGGGACAGGGGGTAATGGGCGAGCAGTACTTC.

The gene calls are TRBV5-8 and TRBJ1-3; 7 bases line up with TRBD1. The V gene's germline CDR1 is SGHTS and CDR2 YDEGEE. The length of the CDR3 is 16 residues. Unmatched junction bases numbered 7, after V lost 0 bases and J lost 4 bases. CDR3 DNA sequence: TGTGCCAGCAGCTTGGCTCACAGGGGTTACGGAAACACCATATATTTT. It codes for CASSLAHRGYGNTIYF.

The chain combines TRBV30 with TRBJ2-1; tentatively, D is TRBD2 (6 bases). V dropped 3 bases and J dropped 0 bases, with 12 bases sitting between them. Germline loops: CDR1 GTSNPN, CDR2 SVGIG (reference sequence). CDR3 length: 15 residues. The CDR3 sequence is CAWRGRGSSYNEQFF. Here the CDR3 DNA reads TGTGCCTGGAGGGGACGGGGGAGCTCCTACAATGAGCAGTTCTTC.